The 27 T cell receptor beta chains in this list originate from one sample, sequenced in a study of early T cells in non-severe SARS-CoV-2 infection. MiXCR, applied by TCRdb to the 5' RACE reads, yields one record per CDR3 protein. The data contain approximately 60,000 distinct CDR3 sequences, 10% to 15% of them seen just once; the ten biggest clones take up 2.5% to 3.5%. The specimen sequenced was whole blood. All receptors derive from an adult who was a healthcare worker with PCR-confirmed SARS-CoV-2 infection or an uninfected control (not recorded which).

This clonotype has a count of ten or more. The chain combines TRBV11-2 with TRBJ1-4, with 9 bases matching TRBD1. Unmatched junction bases numbered 3, after V lost 3 bases and J lost 4 bases. CDR1 SGHAT and CDR2 FQNNGV come from the germline V gene. The CDR3 is 15 amino acids. This CDR3 is CASSFGQGSNEKLFF. The CDR3 DNA reads as TGTGCCAGCAGCTTCGGACAGGGGAGTAATGAAAAACTGTTTTTT.

This sequence joins TRBV7-8 and TRBJ1-2; D ambiguous. CDR1 is SGHVS and CDR2 is FQNEAQ in the germline V gene. This CDR3 comprises 13 residues. Between the trimmed V and J ends, which lost 4 bases and 2 bases, there was a span of 8 bases. DNA for the CDR3: TGTGCCAGCAGCTCAGCGGGAAACTATGGCTACACCTTC. The encoded protein is CASSSAGNYGYTF.

The chain recombines TRBV2 with TRBJ1-2; no clear D gene. Trimming shortened V by 7 bases and J by 7 bases, and 19 bases separated the two germline ends. Germline V gene data show CDR1 as SNHLY and CDR2 as FYNNEI. The length of the CDR3 is 14 residues. The CDR3: CASTGPPSGRGYTF. CDR3 nucleotide sequence: TGTGCCAGCACCGGCCCGCCGAGCGGTCGTGGCTACACCTTC.

This clonotype was detected ten times or more. The chain uses TRBV7-6 and TRBJ2-2; D is perhaps TRBD1 or TRBD2 (5 bases each). This CDR3 region has 17 residues. The germline V gene has CDR1 SGHVS and CDR2 FNYEAQ. Trimming shortened V by 2 bases and J by 3 bases, and 16 bases separated the two germline ends. CDR3: CASSLIPRGLDTGELFF. CDR3 nucleotide sequence: TGTGCCAGCAGCTTAATACCGAGGGGCCTTGACACCGGGGAGCTGTTTTTT.

This clonotype has just a few counts. The chain couples TRBV9 to TRBJ2-7; 9 bases map to TRBD2. There are 15 residues in the CDR3. Germline V gene sequence: CDR1 SGDLS, CDR2 YYNGEE. The ends lost 0 bases at V and 0 bases at J; junction bases unmatched: 1. The CDR3 region has the DNA TGTGCCAGCAGCGTAGGTAGCGGGGGCTCCTACGAGCAGTACTTC. Translated: CASSVGSGGSYEQYF.

V is TRBV3-1 and J is TRBJ1-4; 7 bases align to TRBD1. V trimming: 3 bases; J trimming: 8 bases; junction bases outside the gene matches: 9. Germline V lookup: CDR1 LGHDT, CDR2 YNNKEL (reference sequence). The CDR3 consists of 15 residues. The CDR3 loop reads CASSQKTGYREKLFF. The CDR3 DNA reads as TGTGCCAGCAGCCAGAAGACAGGGTACCGAGAAAAACTGTTTTTT.

Ten or more counts support this clonotype. The gene calls are TRBV20-1 and TRBJ2-7; TRBD1 matches 7 bases. This CDR3 spans 11 amino acids. The germline gives CDR1 DFQATT, CDR2 SNEGSKA (reference sequence). The CDR3 coding sequence is TGCAGCACAGGACAGGAAACCGAGCAGTACTTC. This encodes CSTGQETEQYF.

This clonotype was recorded at least ten times. The chain has TRBV20-1 and TRBJ2-1; possibly TRBD2 for D (7 bases). Per germline, CDR1 DFQATT and CDR2 SNEGSKA (reference sequence). Trimming took 1 base from V and 1 from J, leaving 17 bases between them. This CDR3 contains 17 residues. The CDR3, as DNA: TGCAGTGCTAGAGTCCCCGGGGGCGGGAGATCCTACAATGAGCAGTTCTTC. Translation gives CSARVPGGGRSYNEQFF.

There are many counts of this clonotype. This rearrangement joins TRBV11-2 to TRBJ2-4; perhaps TRBD2 as D (6 bases). V was shortened by 7 bases and J by 1 base, with 8 bases between the two germline ends. The CDR3 spans 13 residues. Germline V gene lookup returns CDR1 SGHAT and CDR2 FQNNGV. The CDR3 region is CASTGGAKNIQYF. CDR3 nucleotide sequence: TGTGCCAGCACCGGGGGTGCCAAAAACATTCAGTACTTC.

The table lists this clonotype with many counts. A junction end diverges from the germline sequence, so it may reflect a read error. CDR3 DNA sequence: TGTGCTAGCAGCAACTTAGCCCCCAGCGGGACCGGAGAGACCCAGTACTTC. The encoded protein is CASSNLAPSGTGETQYF. The chain links TRBV7-7 to TRBJ2-5, with 7 bases fitting TRBD2. The germline V gene has CDR1 SSHAT and CDR2 FNYEAQ (reference sequence). The CDR3 consists of 17 residues.

CDR3 in amino acids: CASSLSEGFGTGELFF. DNA of the CDR3: TGTGCCAGCAGCTTATCCGAGGGGTTTGGCACCGGGGAGCTGTTTTTT. This chain connects TRBV11-2 to TRBJ2-2; D possibly matches TRBD1 or TRBD2 (5 bases each). Germline-derived CDR1 and CDR2 are SGHAT and FQNNGV. The CDR3 has 16 residues. The ends were cut back, 2 bases at V and 4 bases at J, with 14 bases in the middle.

This rearrangement joins TRBV11-3 to TRBJ2-1; D is possibly TRBD2 (6 bases). There are 17 residues in the CDR3. CDR1 is SGHNT, CDR2 YENEEA, per germline. Trimming stripped 0 bases from V and 0 bases from J, with 12 bases between. The CDR3 sequence is CASSLDPISGSYNEQFF. Here the CDR3 DNA reads TGTGCCAGCAGCTTAGACCCGATTAGCGGCTCCTACAATGAGCAGTTCTTC.

This clonotype was counted once. A clone one base away is much larger, so this may be a read error. The chain employs TRBV2 and TRBJ1-5, with TRBD1 identical over 8 bases. The CDR3 runs 14 residues. CDR1 and CDR2 (germline): SNHLY, FYNNEI. In DNA form, the CDR3 reads TGTGCCAACAGTGGGACAGGCCAAAACCAGCCCCAGCATTTT. Translating gives CANSGTGQNQPQHF.

This clonotype was detected a few times. The chain couples TRBV29-1 to TRBJ1-2; D unclear. The CDR3 has 11 amino acids. CDR1 and CDR2 (germline): SQVTM, ANQGSEA. The germline V and J ends were trimmed by 4 bases and 8 bases, with 11 bases remaining between them. The CDR3 loop reads CSVVGSGGYTF. In nucleotides, the CDR3 is TGCAGCGTTGTAGGCTCTGGGGGCTACACCTTC. Filled out from reference TRBV29-1 and TRBJ1-2, the complete variable domain reads SAVISQKPSRDICQRGTSLTIQCQVDSQVTMMFWYRQQPGQSLTLIATANQGSEATYESGFVIDKFPISRPNLTFSTLTVSNMSPEDSSIYLCSVVGSGGYTFGSGTRLTVV.

This clonotype was observed a few times. The chain couples TRBV11-2 to TRBJ2-1, with D perhaps matching TRBD2 (6 bases). The CDR3 runs to 12 residues. Looked up from germline, CDR1 is SGHAT and CDR2 is FQNNGV. With 7 bases removed from V and 10 bases from J, the gap between germline ends came to 14 bases. As DNA, the CDR3 is TGTGCCAGCACTTCCGGAGGGAACGAGCAGTTCTTC. Amino acid sequence: CASTSGGNEQFF. Together with reference TRBV11-2 and TRBJ2-1, the CDR3 gives the full variable domain: EAGVAQSPRYKIIEKRQSVAFWCNPISGHATLYWYQQILGQGPKLLIQFQNNGVVDDSQLPKDRFSAERLKGVDSTLKIQPAKLEDSAVYLCASTSGGNEQFFGPGTRLTVL.

V and J are TRBV29-1 and TRBJ2-1; D may be TRBD2 (6 bases). The germline V gene has CDR1 SQVTM and CDR2 ANQGSEA. The CDR3 spans 10 residues. V was trimmed by 6 bases and J by 10 bases, leaving 10 bases between them. The CDR3 protein is CSVGGGEQFF. CDR3 DNA sequence: TGCAGCGTGGGGGGAGGAGAGCAGTTCTTC.

This clonotype was seen at least ten times. This chain uses TRBV28 with TRBJ1-6; no reliable D call. Germline lookup yields CDR1 MDHEN and CDR2 SYDVKM. CDR3 length equals 17 residues. V dropped 6 bases and J dropped 0 bases, with 15 bases sitting between them. CDR3 in amino acids: CASRPPIDSSYNSPLHF. In DNA, the CDR3 is TGTGCCAGCAGGCCTCCCATTGATAGCTCCTATAATTCACCCCTCCACTTT.

This clonotype was detected a few times. The V gene is TRBV27, the J gene TRBJ2-1; 8 bases fit TRBD2. J gave up 7 bases and V 5 bases, and 22 bases lay outside the gene matches. The CDR3 has 19 residues. In germline, CDR1 is MNHEY, CDR2 SMNVEV (reference sequence). CDR3 DNA: TGTGCCAGCAGTCCGCCAGCGGGAGAACGGACCAGAGACATGAATGAGCAGTTCTTC. It specifies CASSPPAGERTRDMNEQFF.

This clonotype was observed at least ten times. The chain recombines TRBV7-9 with TRBJ2-3, with D perhaps TRBD1 (5 bases). V lost 1 base, J lost 4 bases, and 12 bases lay in between. Germline V CDR1 and CDR2: SEHNR, FQNEAQ (reference sequence). This CDR3 has 15 residues. The CDR3 DNA reads TGTGCCAGCAGCTTAGGGACACCGCAGGCAGATACGCAGTATTTT. Its protein product is CASSLGTPQADTQYF.

The rearrangement joins TRBV12-3 or TRBV12-4 to TRBJ2-3, with 7 positions matching TRBD1. The CDR3 extends over 15 amino acids. V was pared by 4 bases and J by 6 bases, with 10 bases of the junction left unmatched. CDR3 amino acids: CASSSNRGLMDTQYF. The CDR3, as DNA: TGTGCCAGCAGTTCAAACAGGGGTTTGATGGATACGCAGTATTTT.

This clonotype was detected many times. The chain is built from TRBV7-8 and TRBJ2-3; 8 bases are a match to TRBD2. The CDR3 loop spans 15 amino acids. V was clipped by 1 base and J by 2 bases; unmatched bases: 2. Germline lookup yields CDR1 SGHVS and CDR2 FQNEAQ. In nucleotides, the CDR3 is TGTGCCAGCAGCTTAGAACTAGCGGACACAGATACGCAGTATTTT. The encoded protein is CASSLELADTDTQYF.

Ten or more counts support this clonotype. The chain employs TRBV4-2 and TRBJ2-7; D unclear. CDR3 length: 12 residues. CDR1 and CDR2 from the germline V gene are LGHNA and YNFKEQ. V lost 0 bases to trimming and J lost 3 bases, with 3 bases between them. CDR3 sequence: CASSQDVYEQYF. DNA for the CDR3: TGTGCCAGCAGCCAAGACGTCTACGAGCAGTACTTC.

Many counts were recorded for this clonotype. The chain joins TRBV18 to TRBJ1-2; perhaps TRBD1 as D (5 bases). Deletions cut 6 bases from V and 4 bases from J, with 18 bases between. Germline CDR1 is KGHSH and CDR2 is LQKENI. The CDR3 consists of 15 residues. CDR3 sequence: CASSQLGLTLYGYTF. The CDR3 DNA reads as TGTGCCAGCTCTCAGTTGGGACTAACCCTCTATGGCTACACCTTC.

This clonotype was observed many times. The chain joins TRBV29-1 to TRBJ1-1, with no clear D. This CDR3 is 15 amino acids long. V lost 1 base and J lost 0, with 12 bases in between. Germline CDR1 and CDR2: SQVTM and ANQGSEA. The CDR3: CSVEGSAAVNTEAFF. The CDR3 nucleotides are TGCAGCGTTGAAGGTAGTGCTGCAGTGAACACTGAAGCTTTCTTT. Variable domain in full (rest from reference TRBV29-1 and TRBJ1-1): SAVISQKPSRDICQRGTSLTIQCQVDSQVTMMFWYRQQPGQSLTLIATANQGSEATYESGFVIDKFPISRPNLTFSTLTVSNMSPEDSSIYLCSVEGSAAVNTEAFFGQGTRLTVV.

The table lists this clonotype with many counts. The chain has TRBV7-9 and TRBJ2-7, with TRBD1 matching 11 bases. Trimming removed 3 bases from V and 8 bases from J; junction bases left unmatched: 21. CDR1 is SEHNR, CDR2 FQNEAQ, per germline (reference sequence). The CDR3 runs to 19 residues. CDR3 nucleotides: TGTGCCAGCAGCTTGGACAGGACAGGGGGCCCCCCGGGGTTTGCGAAGCAGTACTTC. Its protein is CASSLDRTGGPPGFAKQYF. The full variable domain, rest sourced from reference TRBV7-9 and TRBJ2-7, is DTGVSQNPRHKITKRGQNVTFRCDPISEHNRLYWYRQTLGQGPEFLTYFQNEAQLEKSRLLSDRFSAERPKGSFSTLEIQRTEQGDSAMYLCASSLDRTGGPPGFAKQYFGPGTRLTVT.

This clonotype was recorded at least ten times. This chain joins TRBV3-1 and TRBJ1-2; unclear D gene. The CDR3 extends over 14 amino acids. V gave up 3 bases and J gave up 3 bases, with 11 bases separating them. Germline V CDR1 and CDR2: LGHDT, YNNKEL (reference sequence). This CDR3 is CASSHRGSDYGYTF. The CDR3 DNA reads TGTGCCAGCAGCCACCGGGGTTCTGACTATGGCTACACCTTC. The entire variable domain, with the rest obtained from reference TRBV3-1 and TRBJ1-2, is as follows: DTAVSQTPKYLVTQMGNDKSIKCEQNLGHDTMYWYKQDSKKFLKIMFSYNNKELIINETVPNRFSPKSPDKAHLNLHINSLELGDSAVYFCASSHRGSDYGYTFGSGTRLTVV.

This clonotype was detected a few times. The genes are TRBV14 and TRBJ1-3; D gene unclear. This CDR3 is built from 19 residues. In germline, CDR1 is SGHDN, CDR2 FVKESK. Trimming cost V 0 bases and J 0 bases, with 18 bases left between them. CDR3 nucleotides: TGTGCCAGCAGCCAAGATCTTGTACAGACTAGTCACTCTGGAAACACCATATATTTT. Its translation is CASSQDLVQTSHSGNTIYF.